This T cell receptor beta chain was identified during a study of long-term antiretroviral therapy in people with HIV. On the study more broadly: Some samples came about a decade before the 2015 immediate-ART recommendation, and these were the earliest.

Every HIV-positive participant received treatment in the United States. Broader study findings: Records did not include ART adherence, viral resistance or therapy changes.

Germline-derived CDR1 and CDR2 are SNHLY and FYNNEI. This CDR3 spans 16 amino acids. Deletions cut 2 bases from V and 3 bases from J, with 17 bases between. On this clone itself: The antigen remains unidentified.

Samples were assayed with immunoSEQ v3.0 at survey level. Sequencing set out to capture about 35,000-55,000 T-cell genomes per sample. Clones were sequenced by immunoSEQ multiplex PCR, and TCRdb holds only the in-frame ones, with some missing. The sample has 25,000 to 35,000 clones; about 85% are singletons. This TCR was recovered from a man aged 50 or older with HIV. Sequenced material: unsorted PBMCs, taken about 5 years before starting antiretroviral therapy. V gene TRBV2 combines with J gene TRBJ2-7; maybe TRBD2 (5 bases). The CDR3 loop reads CASSENGLNGLYEQYF. CDR3 DNA sequence: TGTGCCAGCAGTGAAAATGGGCTAAACGGACTCTACGAGCAGTACTTC.